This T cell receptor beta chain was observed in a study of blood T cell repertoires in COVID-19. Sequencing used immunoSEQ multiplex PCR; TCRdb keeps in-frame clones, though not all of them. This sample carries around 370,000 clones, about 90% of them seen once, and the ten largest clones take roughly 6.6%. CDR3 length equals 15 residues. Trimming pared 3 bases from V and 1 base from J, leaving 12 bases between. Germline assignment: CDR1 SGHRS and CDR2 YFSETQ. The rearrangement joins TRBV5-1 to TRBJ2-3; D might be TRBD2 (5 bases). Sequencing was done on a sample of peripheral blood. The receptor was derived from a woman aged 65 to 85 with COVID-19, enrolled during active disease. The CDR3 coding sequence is TGCGCCAGCAGCTCAACTAGTTTGGGCACAGATACGCAGTATTTT. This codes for CASSSTSLGTDTQYF. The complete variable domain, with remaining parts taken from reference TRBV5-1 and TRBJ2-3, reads KAGVTQTPRYLIKTRGQQVTLSCSPISGHRSVSWYQQTPGQGLQFLFEYFSETQRNKGNFPGRFSGRQFSNSRSEMNVSTLELGDSALYLCASSSTSLGTDTQYFGPGTRLTVL.